Each of the 30 T cell receptor beta chains below was sequenced from the same sample in a study of cytomegalovirus exposure and HLA in healthy donors. PCR used 60 Vbeta primers and 13 Jbeta primers. Profiling relied on immunoSEQ multiplex PCR, and the TCRdb table lists in-frame clones only, not all of them. The profile shows approximately 190,000 clones, approximately 86% of them singletons. Sequenced material: PBMCs. Receptor source: a boy aged 2-9 years in good health and CMV-seronegative.

This clone has just one count. The chain links TRBV5-4 to TRBJ2-7; 10 positions match TRBD1. The CDR3 covers 16 residues. V was clipped by 4 bases and J by 4 bases; unmatched bases: 11. Per the germline V gene, CDR1 is SGHNT and CDR2 is YYREEE (reference sequence). The chain's CDR3 is CASSQWRTGGTYEQYF. The CDR3 DNA follows: TGTGCCAGCAGCCAATGGCGGACAGGGGGTACGTACGAGCAGTACTTC. Full variable domain (outside the CDR3, taken from reference TRBV5-4 and TRBJ2-7): ETGVTQSPTHLIKTRGQQVTLRCSSQSGHNTVSWYQQALGQGPQFIFQYYREEENGRGNFPPRFSGLQFPNYSSELNVNALELDDSALYLCASSQWRTGGTYEQYFGPGTRLTVT.

The chain couples TRBV30 to TRBJ2-3; 10 bases are a match to TRBD2. The CDR3 totals 15 residues. Unmatched junction bases numbered 4, after V lost 1 base and J lost 3 bases. Germline V CDR1 and CDR2: GTSNPN, SVGIG (reference sequence). The CDR3 spells CAWSAGTSVTDTQYF. DNA for the CDR3: TGTGCCTGGAGTGCAGGGACTAGCGTTACAGATACGCAGTATTTT.

Turning to this clone: The junction does not match germline at one end; this may be a read error. This chain links TRBV7-9 with TRBJ1-3; 8 bases map to TRBD1. The CDR3 consists of 16 residues. CDR1 SEHNR and CDR2 FQNEAQ come from the germline V gene (reference sequence). The CDR3 loop is CSSSHYGQGGGNTIYF. CDR3 nucleotide sequence: TGTTCCAGCAGCCATTACGGACAGGGAGGGGGAAACACCATATATTTT. Complete variable domain (other parts from reference TRBV7-9 and TRBJ1-3): DTGVSQNPRHKITKRGQNVTFRCDPISEHNRLYWYRQTLGQGPEFLTYFQNEAQLEKSRLLSDRFSAERPKGSFSTLEIQRTEQGDSAMYLCSSSHYGQGGGNTIYFGEGSWLTVV.

The chain links TRBV11-2 to TRBJ2-7; D not certain. The CDR3 is 12 amino acids. Between the trimmed V and J ends, which lost 3 bases and 2 bases, there was a span of 5 bases. CDR1 and CDR2 from the germline V gene are SGHAT and FQNNGV. The CDR3 DNA is TGTGCCAGCAGCTTTATAACCTACGAGCAGTACTTC. Residues: CASSFITYEQYF.

The V call is TRBV9, the J call TRBJ2-6; 9 bases match TRBD1. Germline V lookup: CDR1 SGDLS, CDR2 YYNGEE. The CDR3 is made up of 18 amino acids. With V trimmed by 2 bases and J by 1 base, 7 bases remained unmatched. Here the CDR3 DNA reads TGTGCCAGCAGCGTTTCCCCGGGACAGGGATCTGGGGCCAACGTCCTGACTTTC. This encodes CASSVSPGQGSGANVLTF.

The gene calls are TRBV25-1 and TRBJ2-5, with D possibly being TRBD1 (6 bases). This CDR3 spans 16 amino acids. From germline, CDR1 is MGHDK and CDR2 SYGVNS. V was pared by 4 bases and J by 4 bases, with 19 bases between. The CDR3 loop is CASSAPRDTWPETQYF. CDR3 nucleotide sequence: TGTGCCAGCAGTGCACCTCGGGACACATGGCCAGAGACCCAGTACTTC. Full variable domain (rest looked up from reference TRBV25-1 and TRBJ2-5): EADIYQTPRYLVIGTGKKITLECSQTMGHDKMYWYQQDPGMELHLIHYSYGVNSTEKGDLSSESTVSRIRTEHFPLTLESARPSHTSQYLCASSAPRDTWPETQYFGPGTRLLVL.

CDR3 coding DNA: TGTGCCAGCAGCCTTAATATGGACTACAACAATGAGCAGTTCTTC. Translation: CASSLNMDYNNEQFF. The chain employs TRBV5-6 and TRBJ2-1, with D perhaps matching TRBD2 (6 bases). The CDR3 contains 15 residues. The germline gives CDR1 SGHDT, CDR2 YYEEEE. Trimming left V 4 bases short and J 5 bases short, with 16 bases between.

The chain is built from TRBV6-6 and TRBJ1-1, with D tentatively TRBD1 (5 bases). CDR1 and CDR2 (germline): MNHNY, SVGAGI (reference sequence). With 2 bases removed from V and 2 bases from J, the gap between germline ends came to 9 bases. This CDR3 spans 14 amino acids. Written as DNA, the CDR3 is TGTGCCAGCAGTTACACGGGGGGTAACACTGAAGCTTTCTTT. The encoded protein is CASSYTGGNTEAFF.

This chain links TRBV5-4 with TRBJ2-3, with D hard to call. The length of the CDR3 is 12 residues. The germline V gene encodes CDR1 SGHNT and CDR2 YYREEE (reference sequence). Trimming left V 2 bases short and J 2 bases short, with 3 bases between. CDR3: CASSFFTDTQYF. The CDR3 DNA sequence: TGTGCCAGCAGCTTCTTCACAGATACGCAGTATTTT.

The V and J genes are TRBV6-1 and TRBJ2-5, with 9 bases identical to TRBD2. Germline V CDR1 and CDR2: MNHNS, SASEGT. The V segment lost 4 bases and the J segment 6 bases; nucleotides outside the gene matches: 6. CDR3 size: 14 residues. The CDR3 nucleotides are TGTGCCAGCAGTGGACTAGCGGTTCTTCAGACCCAGTACTTC. The encoded protein is CASSGLAVLQTQYF.

This rearrangement joins TRBV7-2 to TRBJ2-3; 8 positions agree with TRBD2. The CDR3 is made up of 13 amino acids. Germline V CDR1 and CDR2: SGHTA, FQGNSA. Trimming cost V 3 bases and J 4 bases; bases outside gene matches: 0. CDR3 DNA: TGTGCCAGCAGCTTCGGGGGGGCAGATACGCAGTATTTT. This sequence encodes CASSFGGADTQYF.

The chain employs TRBV7-2 and TRBJ2-1; the D gene is possibly TRBD2 (5 bases). The CDR3 consists of 16 residues. The germline gives CDR1 SGHTA, CDR2 FQGNSA. Trimming stripped 4 bases from V and 1 base from J, with 14 bases between. DNA for the CDR3: TGTGCCAGCAGCTCAGGTCGTCTAGCATCCTACAATGAGCAGTTCTTC. It translates to CASSSGRLASYNEQFF. Full variable domain (outside the CDR3, taken from reference TRBV7-2 and TRBJ2-1): GAGVSQSPSNKVTEKGKDVELRCDPISGHTALYWYRQSLGQGLEFLIYFQGNSAPDKSGLPSDRFSAERTGGSVSTLTIQRTQQEDSAVYLCASSSGRLASYNEQFFGPGTRLTVL.

This chain connects TRBV27 to TRBJ2-1; D unresolved. CDR3 length: 14 amino acids. V lost 2 bases and J lost 9, with 14 bases in between. CDR1 and CDR2 from the germline V gene are MNHEY and SMNVEV (reference sequence). DNA of the CDR3: TGTGCCAGCAGTTTAAGCCCGCCACTTGGTGAGCAGTTCTTC. This sequence encodes CASSLSPPLGEQFF.

The V call is TRBV5-1, the J call TRBJ2-3, with 11 bases lining up with TRBD2. Germline assignment: CDR1 SGHRS and CDR2 YFSETQ. J lost 0 bases, V lost 1 base, and 1 base had no gene match. The CDR3 totals 16 residues. DNA for the CDR3: TGCGCCAGCAGCTTGAGGACTAGCGGGAGCACAGATACGCAGTATTTT. Protein: CASSLRTSGSTDTQYF.

The rearrangement links TRBV27 to TRBJ1-2; D is possibly TRBD1 (5 bases). The CDR3 covers 17 residues. Trimming took off 5 bases at V and 6 bases at J, with 25 bases between the two ends. The germline V gene encodes CDR1 MNHEY and CDR2 SMNVEV (reference sequence). The chain's CDR3 is CASSDRGRVLGRDGYTF. The CDR3 DNA reads as TGTGCCAGCAGTGATAGGGGAAGGGTCCTCGGAAGAGATGGCTACACCTTC.

The rearrangement uses TRBV7-9 and TRBJ1-2; 10 bases align to TRBD1. J lost 5 bases, V lost 8 bases, and 5 bases had no gene match. The CDR3 is 13 residues long. Per the germline V gene, CDR1 is SEHNR and CDR2 is FQNEAQ (reference sequence). CDR3 residues: CASWRQGAYGYTF. The CDR3 DNA follows: TGTGCCAGCTGGCGACAGGGGGCTTATGGCTACACCTTC.

The chain uses TRBV18 and TRBJ2-5; the D is unclear. The assigned J gene may be wrong: the sequence end matches TRBJ2-7 better. The CDR3 totals 12 residues. Germline V gives CDR1 KGHSH, CDR2 LQKENI. CDR3 sequence reads: CASSPADYEQYF. The CDR3 DNA follows: TGTGCCAGCTCACCGGCCGACTACGAGCAGTACTTC.

CDR3 residues: CAWKVARGTGDGYTF. The CDR3 DNA reads TGTGCCTGGAAAGTAGCACGTGGGACGGGAGATGGCTACACCTTC. V usage is TRBV30 and J usage is TRBJ1-2, with D possibly being TRBD1 (5 bases). Germline-derived CDR1 and CDR2 are GTSNPN and SVGIG (reference sequence). The CDR3 extends over 15 amino acids. The V end lost 4 bases, the J end lost 6 bases, and 21 bases lay between the germline ends.

The J gene is TRBJ1-2, the V gene TRBV28; a possible D gene is TRBD1 (6 bases). This CDR3 spans 12 amino acids. The V end lost 10 bases, the J end lost 3 bases, and 12 bases lay between the germline ends. Germline lookup yields CDR1 MDHEN and CDR2 SYDVKM. CDR3 sequence (DNA): TGTGCCACAGGACAGTCCCACTATGGCTACACCTTC. It yields the protein CATGQSHYGYTF.

The chain combines TRBV7-2 with TRBJ2-2; D unresolved. The CDR3 totals 13 residues. CDR1 is SGHTA, CDR2 FQGNSA, per germline. V was cut by 5 bases and J by 3 bases, with 7 bases left in between. The CDR3 sequence is CASSPADTGELFF. The CDR3 region has the DNA TGTGCCAGCAGCCCGGCGGACACCGGGGAGCTGTTTTTT.

This clone was detected a few times. The same CDR3 can be traced to other DNA sequences in this sample. V gene TRBV2 combines with J gene TRBJ2-5; 9 bases agree with TRBD1. This CDR3 has 12 residues. Germline loops: CDR1 SNHLY, CDR2 FYNNEI. J gave up 4 bases and V 7 bases, and 1 base lay outside the gene matches. CDR3 sequence reads: CASTDRGETQYF. The DNA for the CDR3 is TGTGCCAGCACGGACAGGGGAGAGACCCAGTACTTC.

The CDR3 DNA reads TGTGCCAGCAGGGAGGAGACTAACTATGGCTACACCTTC. It is translated as CASREETNYGYTF. V and J are TRBV28 and TRBJ1-2; D is uncertain. Per the germline V gene, CDR1 is MDHEN and CDR2 is SYDVKM. The CDR3 totals 13 residues. V was trimmed by 6 bases and J by 0 bases, leaving 8 bases between them.

This rearrangement joins TRBV5-1 to TRBJ2-2, with D perhaps TRBD2 (6 bases). V was shortened by 0 bases and J by 5 bases, with 17 bases between the two germline ends. CDR1 is SGHRS and CDR2 is YFSETQ in the germline V gene. The CDR3 consists of 17 residues. CDR3 nucleotides: TGCGCCAGCAGCTTGGTAGGATGGCGGGACGGGACCGGGGAGCTGTTTTTT. Residues: CASSLVGWRDGTGELFF.

CDR3 sequence reads: CASSQGYEKLFF. CDR3 coding DNA: TGTGCCAGCAGCCAGGGTTATGAAAAACTGTTTTTT. The chain couples TRBV6-6 to TRBJ1-4; tentative D call: TRBD1 (5 bases). Trimming took off 6 bases at V and 6 bases at J, with 8 bases between the two ends. This CDR3 has 12 amino acids. Germline CDR1 reads MNHNY; CDR2 reads SVGAGI (reference sequence).

The chain uses TRBV7-2 and TRBJ2-1, with D possibly being TRBD2 (5 bases). V was cut by 1 base and J by 6 bases, with 10 bases left in between. The CDR3 runs 14 residues. Germline values: CDR1 SGHTA, CDR2 FQGNSA. CDR3 region: CASSLVLATNEQFF. CDR3 sequence (DNA): TGTGCCAGCAGCTTAGTGTTAGCGACCAATGAGCAGTTCTTC.

This clone was recorded once. The chain combines TRBV28 with TRBJ1-3, with 7 bases fitting TRBD1. Trimming took 5 bases from V and 5 from J; bases not matched to a gene: 9. The CDR3 is 15 amino acids. The germline V gene has CDR1 MDHEN and CDR2 SYDVKM. CDR3 sequence reads: CASSPSRGKRNTIYF. The CDR3 DNA is TGTGCCAGCAGTCCATCCAGGGGGAAACGAAACACCATATATTTT.

This clone was seen once. The genes are TRBV9 and TRBJ2-6; 8 bases agree with TRBD2. This CDR3 has 17 residues. V shed 4 bases and J 2 bases; nucleotides not matched to a gene: 8. Germline V gives CDR1 SGDLS, CDR2 YYNGEE. In DNA form, the CDR3 reads TGTGCCAGCAGCCCCACGGGGGGGCAGACTGGGGCCAACGTCCTGACTTTC. This sequence encodes CASSPTGGQTGANVLTF.

Remarks on this clone: At one end the junction does not follow the germline gene, possibly because of a read error. The rearrangement links TRBV7-9 to TRBJ2-4, with 8 bases matching TRBD2. This CDR3 is built from 17 residues. Germline CDR1 and CDR2: SEHNR and FQNEAQ (reference sequence). CDR3 sequence reads: CSSSLVREGLSKNIQYF. CDR3 bases: TGTTCCAGCAGCTTAGTCCGGGAGGGCCTCAGCAAAAACATTCAGTACTTC.

The chain links TRBV28 to TRBJ1-2; 11 bases map to TRBD1. Germline values: CDR1 MDHEN, CDR2 SYDVKM. J gave up 7 bases and V 6 bases, and 10 bases lay outside the gene matches. The CDR3 covers 15 residues. The CDR3 DNA reads as TGTGCCAGCAGACGGACAGGGGGCGAAGTGGGTGGCTACACCTTC. Translating gives CASRRTGGEVGGYTF.

The chain carries TRBV6-1 and TRBJ2-7, with 8 bases identical to TRBD1. The CDR3 has 13 amino acids. The germline gives CDR1 MNHNS, CDR2 SASEGT. Trimming at V came to 5 bases and at J to 9 bases, leaving 9 bases not matched to a gene. The CDR3 protein is CASSPSRTGMQYF. CDR3 in DNA: TGTGCCAGCAGTCCCTCCCGGACAGGGATGCAGTACTTC.